The T cell receptor (beta chain) described here comes from a study of CD8 T cells in ankylosing spondylitis. Study conclusions and caveats: The study looked at matched synovial fluid samples from ankylosing spondylitis patients. Disease-linked clones were reported to be significantly enriched there.

The TCR beta libraries were generated through quantitative 5'-RACE incorporating molecular barcodes. Via MiXCR, TCRdb re-called the 5' RACE reads, giving one row per CDR3 protein. The repertoire holds about 150,000 distinct CDR3 sequences, with under 45% as singletons. This clonotype was detected a few times. The antigen is not known. V was clipped by 3 bases and J by 5 bases; unmatched bases: 5. CDR1 is SGHVS, CDR2 FQNEAQ, per germline. The CDR3 runs to 14 residues. The clonotype originates from a male donor with ankylosing spondylitis. Sequenced material: synovial fluid, either unsorted or a sorted T cell fraction (not recorded which). V and J are TRBV7-8 and TRBJ2-5, with TRBD2 identical over 8 bases. The CDR3 sequence: CASSFQGGGETQYF. The CDR3, as DNA: TGTGCCAGCAGCTTCCAGGGCGGGGGGGAGACCCAGTACTTC.